This TCR beta chain was retrieved from a study of regulatory T cells in long-lasting Graves disease. General study findings and limits: New patients shared more than 750 public clonotypes, fewer than the roughly 3,000 shared by persistent patients. Accuracy might have suffered from few samples.

This clonotype was seen repeatedly, ten times or more. Antigen: not known. Time point indicated: newly diagnosed GD, antithyroid drugs for less than 3 months. PBMCs provided the RNA from which the TCR library was made. An endocrinology department located in Xi'an, China, was where the patients came from. CDR3 length equals 14 residues. The V and J ends lost 0 bases and 4 bases, in that order; junction bases with no gene match: 1. The germline CDR1 and CDR2 sequences are LGHDT and YNNKEL (reference sequence). Combining iRepertoire HTBI primers with Arm-PCR of CDR3 regions, the authors built TCR beta libraries. TCRdb called the multiplex PCR reads again in MiXCR, with one record for every CDR3 protein. The sample yields approximately 210,000 distinct CDR3 sequences, 15% to 20% seen once.

This TCR was recovered from a female donor with Graves disease. V and J are TRBV3-1 and TRBJ1-2, with 8 bases aligning to TRBD1. Sequenced here: peripheral blood mononuclear cells (PBMCs), sampled at new diagnosis, from a patient treated with antithyroid drugs. CDR3 region: CASSQDRGPYGYTF. Here the CDR3 DNA reads TGTGCCAGCAGCCAAGACAGGGGGCCCTATGGCTACACCTTC.